This T cell receptor (beta chain) was identified in a study of CD8 T cells in ankylosing spondylitis. Study-wide results and limits: As reported, disease-linked clones showed significant enrichment in matched ankylosing spondylitis synovial fluid.

The CDR3 extends over 15 amino acids. Trimming pared 7 bases from V and 5 bases from J, leaving 21 bases between. Each CDR3 protein gets one entry after TCRdb re-called the 5' RACE reads with MiXCR. The sample carries 350,000 to 400,000 distinct CDR3 sequences, roughly 22% recorded once. Only a few counts were recorded for this clonotype. Antigen: not known. The chain carries TRBV12-3 or TRBV12-4 and TRBJ2-7; D gene unclear. The sequence derives from a male donor with ankylosing spondylitis or in good health (not recorded which). Input material: blood, either unsorted or a sorted T cell fraction (not recorded which). The CDR3, as DNA: TGTGCCAGCACCCCCGGAGAAGACCTGACGGACGAGCAGTACTTC. Translated: CASTPGEDLTDEQYF.